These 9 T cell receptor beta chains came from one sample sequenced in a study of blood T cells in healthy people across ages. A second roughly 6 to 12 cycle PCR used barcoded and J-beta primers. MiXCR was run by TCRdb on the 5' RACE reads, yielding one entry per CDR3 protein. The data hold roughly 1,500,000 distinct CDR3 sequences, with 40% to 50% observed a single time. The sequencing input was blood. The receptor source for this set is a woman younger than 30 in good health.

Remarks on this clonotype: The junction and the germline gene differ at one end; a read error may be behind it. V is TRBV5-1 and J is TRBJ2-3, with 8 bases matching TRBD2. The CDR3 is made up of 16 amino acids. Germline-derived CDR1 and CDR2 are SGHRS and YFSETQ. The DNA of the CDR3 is TGCGCTAGCAGCTTGGCCGGCGGGGGGCGCACAGATACGCAGTATTTT. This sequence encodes CASSLAGGGRTDTQYF.

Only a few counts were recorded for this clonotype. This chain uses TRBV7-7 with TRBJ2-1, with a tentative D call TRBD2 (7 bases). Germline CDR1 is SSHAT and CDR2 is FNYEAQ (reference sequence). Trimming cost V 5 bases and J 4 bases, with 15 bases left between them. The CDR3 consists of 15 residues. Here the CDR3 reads CASSPGRGTYNEQFF. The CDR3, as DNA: TGTGCCAGCAGCCCGGGGAGGGGGACTTACAATGAGCAGTTCTTC.

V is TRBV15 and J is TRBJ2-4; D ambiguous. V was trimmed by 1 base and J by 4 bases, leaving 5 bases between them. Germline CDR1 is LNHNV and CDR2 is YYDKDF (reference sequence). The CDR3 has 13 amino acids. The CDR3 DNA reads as TGTGCCACCAGCAGAGCGCAAAAAAACATTCAGTACTTC. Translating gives CATSRAQKNIQYF.

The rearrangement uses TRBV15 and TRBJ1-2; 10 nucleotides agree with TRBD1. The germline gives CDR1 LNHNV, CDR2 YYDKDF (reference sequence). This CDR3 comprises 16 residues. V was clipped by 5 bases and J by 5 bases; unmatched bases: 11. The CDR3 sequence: CATSGPGTGVSYGYTF. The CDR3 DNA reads TGTGCCACCAGCGGTCCCGGGACAGGGGTTAGTTATGGCTACACCTTC. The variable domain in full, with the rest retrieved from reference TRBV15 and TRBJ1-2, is DAMVIQNPRYQVTQFGKPVTLSCSQTLNHNVMYWYQQKSSQAPKLLFHYYDKDFNNEADTPDNFQSRRPNTSFCFLDIRSPGLGDTAMYLCATSGPGTGVSYGYTFGSGTRLTVV.

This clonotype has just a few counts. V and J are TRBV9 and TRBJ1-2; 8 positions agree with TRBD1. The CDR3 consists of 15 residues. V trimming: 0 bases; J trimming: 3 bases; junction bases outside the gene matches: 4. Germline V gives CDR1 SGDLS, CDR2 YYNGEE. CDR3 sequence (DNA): TGTGCCAGCAGCGTAGACCAGGGGGCTGACTATGGCTACACCTTC. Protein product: CASSVDQGADYGYTF.

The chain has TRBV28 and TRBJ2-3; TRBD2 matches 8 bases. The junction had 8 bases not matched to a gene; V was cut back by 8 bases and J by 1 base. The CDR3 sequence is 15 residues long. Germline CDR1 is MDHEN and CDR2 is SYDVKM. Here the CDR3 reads CASAYGGAGTDTQYF. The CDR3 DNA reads TGTGCCAGCGCCTACGGGGGGGCCGGCACAGATACGCAGTATTTT.

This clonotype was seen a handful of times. The CDR3 DNA reads as TGTGCCAGCAGTTTGGGGGCGGCGGGGGCCAACGTCCTGACTTTC. The encoded protein is CASSLGAAGANVLTF. The chain is built from TRBV6-2 or TRBV6-3 and TRBJ2-6; maybe TRBD1 (6 bases). This CDR3 is 15 amino acids long. V lost 4 bases to trimming and J lost 4 bases, with 11 bases between them. Looked up from germline, CDR1 is MNHEY and CDR2 is SVGEGT.

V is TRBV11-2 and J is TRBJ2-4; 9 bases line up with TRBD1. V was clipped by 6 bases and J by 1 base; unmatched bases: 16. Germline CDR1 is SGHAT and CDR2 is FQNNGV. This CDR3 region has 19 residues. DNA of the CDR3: TGTGCCAGCAGGATCTCGGGACAGGGAAGGAGTAGGGCCAAAAACATTCAGTACTTC. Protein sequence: CASRISGQGRSRAKNIQYF. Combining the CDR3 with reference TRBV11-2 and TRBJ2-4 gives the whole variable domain EAGVAQSPRYKIIEKRQSVAFWCNPISGHATLYWYQQILGQGPKLLIQFQNNGVVDDSQLPKDRFSAERLKGVDSTLKIQPAKLEDSAVYLCASRISGQGRSRAKNIQYFGAGTRLSVL.

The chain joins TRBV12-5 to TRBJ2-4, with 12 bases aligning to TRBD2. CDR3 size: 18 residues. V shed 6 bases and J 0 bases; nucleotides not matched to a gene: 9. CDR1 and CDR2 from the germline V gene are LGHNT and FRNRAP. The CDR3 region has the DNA TGTGCTAGTGGGCTAGCGGGAGGGTCTTCGTTAGCCAAAAACATTCAGTACTTC. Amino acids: CASGLAGGSSLAKNIQYF. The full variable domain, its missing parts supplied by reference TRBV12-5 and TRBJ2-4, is DARVTQTPRHKVTEMGQEVTMRCQPILGHNTVFWYRQTMMQGLELLAYFRNRAPLDDSGMPKDRFSAEMPDATLATLKIQPSEPRDSAVYFCASGLAGGSSLAKNIQYFGAGTRLSVL.